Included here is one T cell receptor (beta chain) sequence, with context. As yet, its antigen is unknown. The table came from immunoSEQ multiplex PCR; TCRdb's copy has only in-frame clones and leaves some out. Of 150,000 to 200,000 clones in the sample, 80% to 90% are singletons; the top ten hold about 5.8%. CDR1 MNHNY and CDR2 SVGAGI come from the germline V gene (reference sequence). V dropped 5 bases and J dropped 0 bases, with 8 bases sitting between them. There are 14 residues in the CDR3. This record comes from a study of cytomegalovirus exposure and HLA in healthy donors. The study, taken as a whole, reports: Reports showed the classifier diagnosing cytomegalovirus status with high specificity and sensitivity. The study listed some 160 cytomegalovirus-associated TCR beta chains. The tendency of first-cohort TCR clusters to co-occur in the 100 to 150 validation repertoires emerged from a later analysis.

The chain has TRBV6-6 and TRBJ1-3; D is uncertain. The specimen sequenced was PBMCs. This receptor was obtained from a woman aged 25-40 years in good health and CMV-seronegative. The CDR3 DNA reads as TGTGCCAGCAGTCCAGAGAGCTCTGGAAACACCATATATTTT. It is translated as CASSPESSGNTIYF.